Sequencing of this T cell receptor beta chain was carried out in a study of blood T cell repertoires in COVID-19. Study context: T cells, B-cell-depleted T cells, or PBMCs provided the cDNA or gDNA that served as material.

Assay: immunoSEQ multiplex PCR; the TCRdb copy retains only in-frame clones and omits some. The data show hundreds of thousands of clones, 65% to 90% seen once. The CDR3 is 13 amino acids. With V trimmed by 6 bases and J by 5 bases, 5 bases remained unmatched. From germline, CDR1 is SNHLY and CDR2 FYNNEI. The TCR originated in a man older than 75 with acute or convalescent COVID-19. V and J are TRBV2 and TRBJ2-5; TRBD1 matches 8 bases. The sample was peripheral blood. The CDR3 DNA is TGTGCCAGCAGGTCGTGGGACAGGGAGACCCAGTACTTC. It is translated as CASRSWDRETQYF.